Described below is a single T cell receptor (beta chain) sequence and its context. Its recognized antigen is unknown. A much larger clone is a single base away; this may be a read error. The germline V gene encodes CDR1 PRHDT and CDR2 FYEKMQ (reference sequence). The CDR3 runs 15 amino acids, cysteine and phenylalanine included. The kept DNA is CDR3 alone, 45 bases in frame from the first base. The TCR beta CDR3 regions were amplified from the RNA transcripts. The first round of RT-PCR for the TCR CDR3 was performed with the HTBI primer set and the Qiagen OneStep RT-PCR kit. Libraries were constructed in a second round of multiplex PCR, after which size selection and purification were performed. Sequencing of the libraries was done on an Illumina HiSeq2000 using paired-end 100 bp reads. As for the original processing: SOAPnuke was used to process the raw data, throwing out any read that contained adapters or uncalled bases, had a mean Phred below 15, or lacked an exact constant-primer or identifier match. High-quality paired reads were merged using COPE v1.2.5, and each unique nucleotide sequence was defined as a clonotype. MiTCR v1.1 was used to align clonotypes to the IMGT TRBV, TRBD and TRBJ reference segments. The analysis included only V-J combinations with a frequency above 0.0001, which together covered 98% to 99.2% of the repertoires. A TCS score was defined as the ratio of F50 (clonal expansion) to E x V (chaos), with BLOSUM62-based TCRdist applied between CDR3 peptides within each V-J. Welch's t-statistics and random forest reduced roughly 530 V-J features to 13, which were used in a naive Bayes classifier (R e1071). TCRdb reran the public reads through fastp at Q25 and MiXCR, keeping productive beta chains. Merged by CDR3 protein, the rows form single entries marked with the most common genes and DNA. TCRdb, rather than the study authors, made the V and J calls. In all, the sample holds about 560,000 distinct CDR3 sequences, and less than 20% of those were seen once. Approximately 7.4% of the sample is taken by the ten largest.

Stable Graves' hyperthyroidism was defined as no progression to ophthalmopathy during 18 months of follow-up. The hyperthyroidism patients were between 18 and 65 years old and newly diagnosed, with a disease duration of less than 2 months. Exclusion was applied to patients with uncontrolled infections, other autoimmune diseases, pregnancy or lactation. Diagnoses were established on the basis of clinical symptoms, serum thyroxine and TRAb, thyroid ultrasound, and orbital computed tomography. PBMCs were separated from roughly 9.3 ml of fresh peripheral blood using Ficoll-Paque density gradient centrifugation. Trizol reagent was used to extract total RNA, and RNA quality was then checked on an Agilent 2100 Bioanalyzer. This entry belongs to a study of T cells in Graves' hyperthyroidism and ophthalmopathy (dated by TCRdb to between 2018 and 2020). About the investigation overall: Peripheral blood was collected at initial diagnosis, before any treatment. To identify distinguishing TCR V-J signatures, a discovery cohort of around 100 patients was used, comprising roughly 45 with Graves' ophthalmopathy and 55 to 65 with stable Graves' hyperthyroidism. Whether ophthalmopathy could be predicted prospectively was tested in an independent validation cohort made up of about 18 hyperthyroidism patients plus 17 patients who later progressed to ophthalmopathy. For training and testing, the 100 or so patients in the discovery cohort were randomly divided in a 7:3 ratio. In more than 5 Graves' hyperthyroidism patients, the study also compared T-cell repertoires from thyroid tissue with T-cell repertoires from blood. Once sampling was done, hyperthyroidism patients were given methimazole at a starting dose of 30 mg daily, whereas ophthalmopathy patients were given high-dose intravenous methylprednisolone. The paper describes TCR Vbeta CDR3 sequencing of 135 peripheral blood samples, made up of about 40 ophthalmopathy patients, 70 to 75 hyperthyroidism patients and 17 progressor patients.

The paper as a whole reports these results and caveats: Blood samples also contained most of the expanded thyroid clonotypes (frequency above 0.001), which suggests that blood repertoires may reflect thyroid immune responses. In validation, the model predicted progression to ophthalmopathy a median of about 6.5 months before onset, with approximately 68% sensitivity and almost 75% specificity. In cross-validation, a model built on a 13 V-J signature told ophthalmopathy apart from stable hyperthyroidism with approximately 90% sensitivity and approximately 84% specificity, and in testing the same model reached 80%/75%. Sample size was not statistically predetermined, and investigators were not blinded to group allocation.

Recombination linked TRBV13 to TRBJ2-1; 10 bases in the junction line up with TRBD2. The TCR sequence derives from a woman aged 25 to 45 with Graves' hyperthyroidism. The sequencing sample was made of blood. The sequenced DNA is TGTGCCAGCAGCTGGCTAGCGGGAGCGGGAAATGGGCAGTTCTTC. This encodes CASSWLAGAGNGQFF. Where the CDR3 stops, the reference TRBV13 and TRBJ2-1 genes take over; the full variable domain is AAGVIQSPRHLIKEKRETATLKCYPIPRHDTVYWYQQGPGQDPQFLISFYEKMQSDKGSIPDRFSAQQFSDYHSELNMSSLELGDSALYFCASSWLAGAGNGQFFGPGTRLTVL.